The T cell receptor beta chain under discussion was sequenced for a study of T-cell reconstitution after alpha-beta-depleted transplantation in children. In regard to this clonotype: The target antigen is unknown.

Unique molecular identifiers were used in preparing the TCRbeta library. TCRdb reanalysed the PCR reads using MiXCR and keeps one entry per CDR3 protein. The sample lists around 670,000 distinct CDR3 sequences, over 10% occurring once. Germline V lookup: CDR1 SQVTM, CDR2 ANQGSEA. The CDR3 extends over 12 amino acids. V was cut by 4 bases and J by 8 bases, with 12 bases left in between. Overall study findings and caveats: About two months after transplant, alpha-beta T cells reportedly came from several hundred expanded graft clones. Surviving recipient T cells and thymic progenitors underlay high day-60 TCRbeta diversity in some patients. Hyperexpanded clones declined; after one year, newly produced T cells mostly supplied diversity.

The material sequenced was PBMCs, taken before TCRalphabeta/CD19-depleted stem cell transplant. This sequence originates from a girl aged 2-9 years with congenital amegakaryocytic thrombocytopenia, due to receive a stem cell transplant. V and J are TRBV29-1 and TRBJ2-1; possibly TRBD2 for D (5 bases). As DNA, the CDR3 is TGCAGCGTTGCGGGCGAGGGCGATGAGCAGTTCTTC. It yields the protein CSVAGEGDEQFF.